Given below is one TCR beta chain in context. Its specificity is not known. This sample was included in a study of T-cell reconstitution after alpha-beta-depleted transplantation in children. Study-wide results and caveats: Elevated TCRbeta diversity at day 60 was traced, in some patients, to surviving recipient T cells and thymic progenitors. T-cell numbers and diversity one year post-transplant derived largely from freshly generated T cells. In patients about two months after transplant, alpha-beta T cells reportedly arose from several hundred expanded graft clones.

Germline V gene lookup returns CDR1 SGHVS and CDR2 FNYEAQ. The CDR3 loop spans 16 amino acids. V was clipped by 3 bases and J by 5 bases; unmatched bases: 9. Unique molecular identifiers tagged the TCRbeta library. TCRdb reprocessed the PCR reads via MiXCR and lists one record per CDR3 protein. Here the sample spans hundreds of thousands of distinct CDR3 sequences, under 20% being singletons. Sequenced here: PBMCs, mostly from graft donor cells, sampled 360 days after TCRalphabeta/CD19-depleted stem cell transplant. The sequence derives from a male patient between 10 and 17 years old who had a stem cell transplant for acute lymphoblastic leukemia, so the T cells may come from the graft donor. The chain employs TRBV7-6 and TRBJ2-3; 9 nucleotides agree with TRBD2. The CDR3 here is CASSLRAGGGGDTQYF. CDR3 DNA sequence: TGTGCCAGCAGCTTGAGAGCGGGAGGAGGCGGAGATACGCAGTATTTT.